Shown below are 10 T cell receptor beta chains from a single sample sequenced in a study of T cell responses to AZD1222 COVID-19 vaccine (dated by TCRdb to the early 2020s). The meaning of the sample's time point label: baseline before first vaccination. Libraries were prepared through the immunoSEQ multiplex PCR assay. TCRdb stores this immuneACCESS table with in-frame sequences only. Part of the clones is absent; in the studies checked, under half of the shortfall reflects unresolved V genes, and no reason is known for the rest. Counted in this sample were about 130,000 clones; roughly 80% of them appeared once. The ten largest clonotypes hold approximately 4% of the sample. Sequenced material: peripheral blood, taken on day 0 of AZD1222 vaccination. The receptors here all came from an adult in good health.

This clone was detected only once. The chain joins TRBV30 to TRBJ2-1, with 12 bases that match TRBD1. Germline V CDR1 and CDR2: GTSNPN, SVGIG (reference sequence). CDR3 length: 19 residues. The junction had 20 bases not matched to a gene; V was cut back by 2 bases and J by 9 bases. The chain's CDR3 is CAWSLGLIPGQGARSEQFF. The CDR3 nucleotides read TGTGCCTGGAGTCTGGGATTAATACCGGGACAGGGGGCAAGAAGTGAGCAGTTCTTC.

This clone was counted between two and nine times. CDR3 DNA: TGTGCCACCCGGGACAGGGATTGGGATGGCTACACCTTC. This sequence encodes CATRDRDWDGYTF. The chain employs TRBV28 and TRBJ1-2; TRBD1 matches 9 bases. Losses at the gene ends were 10 bases for V and 6 bases for J; bases not matched to a gene: 9. Germline values: CDR1 MDHEN, CDR2 SYDVKM. CDR3 length equals 13 residues.

This sequence joins TRBV21-1 and TRBJ1-2; TRBD1, the D gene given by the table, was not confirmed from the DNA. TRBV21-1 is a pseudogene locus. The CDR3 length is 14 residues. The CDR3: CATDRGPGNYGYTF. The CDR3 region has the DNA TGCGCGACGGACAGAGGACCTGGAAACTATGGCTACACCTTC.

The genes are TRBV6-4 and TRBJ2-1; possibly TRBD1 for D (5 bases). V shed 0 bases and J shed 5 bases, with 14 bases lying between them. CDR1 is MRHNA and CDR2 is SNTAGT in the germline V gene. This CDR3 spans 16 amino acids. Written as DNA, the CDR3 is TGTGCCAGCAGTGACTCGGGGCAAGGGCCCAACAATGAGCAGTTCTTC. Translating it yields CASSDSGQGPNNEQFF.

The chain carries TRBV10-3 and TRBJ2-7; 9 bases align to TRBD1. The V gene end was trimmed by 4 bases and the J gene end by 5 bases; junction bases not matched to a gene: 12. Germline-derived CDR1 and CDR2 are ENHRY and SYGVKD. The CDR3 is 16 residues long. The CDR3 DNA is TGTGCCATCAGTGGAACGGACAGGGGAATACGCGACGAGCAGTACTTC. It translates to CAISGTDRGIRDEQYF.

V gene TRBV9 combines with J gene TRBJ2-4; either TRBD1 or TRBD2 may supply D (5 bases each). V was pared by 0 bases and J by 7 bases, with 11 bases between. Germline loops: CDR1 SGDLS, CDR2 YYNGEE. CDR3 size: 14 residues. CDR3 protein: CASSVEMWGNIQYF. CDR3 coding DNA: TGTGCCAGCAGCGTAGAAATGTGGGGGAACATTCAGTACTTC.

The chain is built from TRBV7-9 and TRBJ1-2; TRBD1 matches at 12 bases. CDR3 length: 18 residues. V trimming: 4 bases; J trimming: 1 base; junction bases outside the gene matches: 10. Looked up from germline, CDR1 is SEHNR and CDR2 is FQNEAQ (reference sequence). The CDR3: CASSSLRDRGLDNYGYTF. The CDR3 DNA reads as TGTGCCAGCAGCTCCCTCCGGGACAGGGGGCTAGATAACTATGGCTACACCTTC.

The V gene is TRBV28, the J gene TRBJ2-3; D unclear. The V and J ends lost 6 bases and 6 bases respectively, with 10 bases between them. Germline assignment: CDR1 MDHEN and CDR2 SYDVKM. The CDR3 is made up of 12 amino acids. The chain's CDR3 is CASSPASDTQYF. The CDR3 region has the DNA TGTGCCAGCAGCCCCGCATCTGATACGCAGTATTTT. The full variable domain, rest sourced from reference TRBV28 and TRBJ2-3, is DVKVTQSSRYLVKRTGEKVFLECVQDMDHENMFWYRQDPGLGLRLIYFSYDVKMKEKGDIPEGYSVSREKKERFSLILESASTNQTSMYLCASSPASDTQYFGPGTRLTVL.

The CDR3 nucleotides are TGTGCCAGCAGAGACGGTGCGACAGGGGAATACACAGGAAAACTGTTTTTT. It codes for CASRDGATGEYTGKLFF. The rearrangement joins TRBV28 to TRBJ1-4, with 8 bases that match TRBD1. V was clipped by 6 bases and J by 10 bases; unmatched bases: 19. Germline V lookup: CDR1 MDHEN, CDR2 SYDVKM. This CDR3 has 17 amino acids.

This clone was counted between two and nine times. The CDR3 DNA follows: TGTGCCAGTAGTGCGAGGGGACAGGGTCTTAGCTACACCTTC. This codes for CASSARGQGLSYTF. The rearrangement joins TRBV19 to TRBJ1-2, with 9 bases that match TRBD1. V lost 5 bases and J lost 9; bases outside the gene matches: 10. The V gene's germline CDR1 is LNHDA and CDR2 SQIVND (reference sequence). The CDR3 has 14 residues.